This T cell receptor (beta chain) was identified during a study of shared T cell receptors in the human thymus. The method was immunoSEQ multiplex PCR; TCRdb's version includes in-frame clones alone and lacks a portion of them. The data show 550,000 to 800,000 clones, 80% to 90% seen once. The same specimen was also included in a second study, on human thymus T cells. Turning to that study: Resected material from corrective heart surgery provided the thymus tissue analysed. There were highly overlapping thymic repertoires among unrelated individuals, as related research reported.

The sequenced material came from thymocytes. This sequence originates from a girl less than two years old with a congenital heart defect.

This chain's CDR3 is CASSSVGGNGYTF. The CDR3 region has the DNA TGTGCCAGCAGCTCCGTGGGGGGGAATGGCTACACCTTC. J is TRBJ1-2 and V is TRBV5-4; maybe TRBD1 (5 bases). The CDR3 runs 13 residues. Germline CDR1 and CDR2: SGHNT and YYREEE (reference sequence). Trimming left V 3 bases short and J 6 bases short, with 12 bases between.